This T cell receptor beta chain was captured by sequencing in a study of shared clonotypes between healthy human individuals. The CDR3 has 14 residues. Germline V CDR1 and CDR2: SNHLY, FYNNEI. Trimming shortened V by 8 bases and J by 0 bases, and 13 bases separated the two germline ends. Using immunoSEQ multiplex PCR, the repertoire was profiled, and TCRdb retains in-frame clones only, with some absent. Found here are 800,000 to 950,000 clones, about 96% of them singletons; the top ten hold over 0.2%. The naive CD8 subset, CD45RO-negative cells positively selected for CCR7, excluded terminally differentiated effector memory CD45RA+ cells.

Sequencing input: naive CD8+ T cells sorted from blood. The TCR sequence derives from a man aged 30 to 39 in good health. The rearrangement uses TRBV2 and TRBJ1-2; D call uncertain. Here the CDR3 DNA reads TGTGCCAGCCTAGGACCTTTACCTAACTATGGCTACACCTTC. This encodes CASLGPLPNYGYTF.